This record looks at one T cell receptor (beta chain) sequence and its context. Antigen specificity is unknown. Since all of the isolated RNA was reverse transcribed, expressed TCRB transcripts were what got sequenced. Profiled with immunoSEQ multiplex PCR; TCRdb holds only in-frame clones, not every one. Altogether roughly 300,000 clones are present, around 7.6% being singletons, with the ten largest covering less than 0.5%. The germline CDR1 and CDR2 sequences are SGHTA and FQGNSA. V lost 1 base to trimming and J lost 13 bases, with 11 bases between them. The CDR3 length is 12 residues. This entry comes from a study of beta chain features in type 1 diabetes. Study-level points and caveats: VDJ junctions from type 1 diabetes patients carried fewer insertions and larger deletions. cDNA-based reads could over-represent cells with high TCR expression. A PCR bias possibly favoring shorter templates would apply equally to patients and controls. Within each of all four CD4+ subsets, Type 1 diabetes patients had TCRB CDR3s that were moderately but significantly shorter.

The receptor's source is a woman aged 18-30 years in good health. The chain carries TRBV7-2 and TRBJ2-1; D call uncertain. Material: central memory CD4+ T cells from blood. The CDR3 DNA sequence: TGTGCCAGCAGCTTAGGAACAAGGCCCCAGTTCTTC. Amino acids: CASSLGTRPQFF.